The 20 T cell receptor beta chains reported below all come from one sample, sequenced in a study of identical twins. TCRdb ran MiXCR on the 5' RACE reads and lists one entry per CDR3 protein. The sample yields about 700,000 distinct CDR3 sequences, 8.6% seen once. These data are also associated with another study on yellow fever vaccine responses in identical twins.

What was sequenced was PBMCs. These receptors came from a woman in her late teens or twenties in good health.

This clonotype was seen ten or more times. The J gene is TRBJ2-5, the V gene TRBV5-1, with D perhaps TRBD2 (6 bases). With 4 bases removed from V and 4 bases from J, the gap between germline ends came to 11 bases. Germline assignment: CDR1 SGHRS and CDR2 YFSETQ. The CDR3 length is 13 residues. CDR3 DNA sequence: TGCGCCAGCAGCGCGGGACCTCGAGAGACCCAGTACTTC. Its protein is CASSAGPRETQYF. The variable domain in full, with the rest retrieved from reference TRBV5-1 and TRBJ2-5, is KAGVTQTPRYLIKTRGQQVTLSCSPISGHRSVSWYQQTPGQGLQFLFEYFSETQRNKGNFPGRFSGRQFSNSRSEMNVSTLELGDSALYLCASSAGPRETQYFGPGTRLLVL.

Ten or more counts support this clonotype. This sequence joins TRBV27 and TRBJ2-2, with 9 bases lining up with TRBD1. From germline, CDR1 is MNHEY and CDR2 SMNVEV (reference sequence). With V trimmed by 3 bases and J by 8 bases, 10 bases remained unmatched. This CDR3 spans 16 amino acids. In nucleotides, the CDR3 is TGTGCCAGCAGTTTCGACAGGGGGACAATGGCTGGGGAGCTGTTTTTT. It is translated as CASSFDRGTMAGELFF.

This clonotype was picked up a small number of times. The chain joins TRBV4-2 to TRBJ2-4; D remains ambiguous. This CDR3 has 17 amino acids. V was cut by 4 bases and J by 1 base, with 17 bases left in between. Germline CDR1 is LGHNA and CDR2 is YNFKEQ. CDR3 amino acids: CASSLARGEGAKNIQYF. The DNA for the CDR3 is TGTGCCAGCAGCCTCGCCAGAGGCGAAGGGGCCAAAAACATTCAGTACTTC.

This sequence joins TRBV6-2 or TRBV6-3 and TRBJ2-3, with 10 bases lining up with TRBD2. The V and J ends lost 5 bases and 8 bases, in that order; junction bases with no gene match: 13. This CDR3 spans 16 amino acids. Germline CDR1 is MNHEY and CDR2 is SVGEGT. The CDR3 nucleotides read TGTGCCAGCAGTCCACCTGCTAGCGGGAGCGGCGTTACGCAGTATTTT. This gives the protein CASSPPASGSGVTQYF.

In regard to this clonotype: A clone one base away is much larger, so this may be a read error. The chain combines TRBV29-1 with TRBJ2-1; 10 nucleotides agree with TRBD1. This CDR3 has 16 residues. In germline, CDR1 is SQVTM, CDR2 ANQGSEA. V was pared by 6 bases and J by 3 bases, with 11 bases of the junction left unmatched. The CDR3: CSVENSGTGVYNEQFF. The CDR3 region has the DNA TGCAGCGTCGAAAATTCCGGGACAGGGGTCTACAATGAGCAGTTCTTC.

This clonotype has only a few counts. This chain connects TRBV29-1 to TRBJ2-7, with D possibly being TRBD1 or TRBD2 (5 bases each). Per the germline V gene, CDR1 is SQVTM and CDR2 is ANQGSEA. The CDR3 sequence is 13 residues long. Deletions cut 2 bases from V and 3 bases from J, with 11 bases between. CDR3 sequence (DNA): TGCAGCGTTGAATTCGGGACCATCTACGAGCAGTACTTC. Protein: CSVEFGTIYEQYF.

The sample holds many counts of this clonotype. V is TRBV7-9 and J is TRBJ2-7; TRBD1 aligns across 7 bases. The CDR3 loop spans 14 amino acids. V was pared by 3 bases and J by 3 bases, with 5 bases of the junction left unmatched. CDR1 is SEHNR, CDR2 FQNEAQ, per germline (reference sequence). The CDR3: CASSFGTAFYEQYF. The CDR3 nucleotides read TGTGCCAGCAGCTTCGGGACAGCCTTCTACGAGCAGTACTTC.

This clonotype has just a few counts. The rearrangement uses TRBV20-1 and TRBJ2-3, with no clear D. Germline loops: CDR1 DFQATT, CDR2 SNEGSKA (reference sequence). The ends were cut back, 1 base at V and 1 base at J, with 15 bases in the middle. This CDR3 is 16 amino acids long. The CDR3 nucleotides are TGCAGTGCTAGAGTCCGTAGTACCACCGGCACAGATACGCAGTATTTT. It codes for CSARVRSTTGTDTQYF.

V and J are TRBV7-2 and TRBJ2-6; tentatively, D is TRBD2 (5 bases). This CDR3 region has 22 residues. Germline values: CDR1 SGHTA, CDR2 FQGNSA. V was clipped by 2 bases and J by 0 bases, with 26 bases between them. CDR3 coding DNA: TGTGCCAGCAGCTTATCTTTCGTGAGCGGCTGGACGCTCTACTCTGGGGCCAACGTCCTGACTTTC. Its protein product is CASSLSFVSGWTLYSGANVLTF.

On this clonotype: Possible read error: a much larger clone is one base away. The chain joins TRBV29-1 to TRBJ1-2; D unresolved. This CDR3 has 12 amino acids. The germline gives CDR1 SQVTM, CDR2 ANQGSEA. The V and J ends lost 6 bases and 6 bases respectively, with 14 bases between them. In nucleotides, the CDR3 is TGCAGCGTCAATGCGGCAGCTCATGGCTACACCTTC. It specifies CSVNAAAHGYTF. Variable domain in full (rest from reference TRBV29-1 and TRBJ1-2): SAVISQKPSRDICQRGTSLTIQCQVDSQVTMMFWYRQQPGQSLTLIATANQGSEATYESGFVIDKFPISRPNLTFSTLTVSNMSPEDSSIYLCSVNAAAHGYTFGSGTRLTVV.

This chain uses TRBV27 with TRBJ1-1; 7 bases are shared with TRBD1. This CDR3 region has 13 residues. The germline V gene encodes CDR1 MNHEY and CDR2 SMNVEV (reference sequence). V shed 3 bases and J 11 bases; nucleotides not matched to a gene: 9. The CDR3 here is CASSFRNRGRAFF. DNA of the CDR3: TGTGCCAGCAGTTTCCGCAACAGGGGTCGGGCTTTCTTT.

This clonotype was found a few times. The chain combines TRBV12-3 or TRBV12-4 with TRBJ2-1; D is uncertain. The CDR3 extends over 11 amino acids. Trimming removed 9 bases at V and 8 bases at J, with 11 bases between. In DNA, the CDR3 is TGTGCCAGTGGGGTCACTCATGAGCAGTTCTTC. This encodes CASGVTHEQFF.

This clonotype was found a few times. The J gene is TRBJ1-1, the V gene TRBV2; tentatively, D is TRBD1 (6 bases). Deletions cut 6 bases from V and 4 bases from J, with 12 bases between. This CDR3 is 13 amino acids long. Germline CDR1 and CDR2: SNHLY and FYNNEI. In DNA, the CDR3 is TGTGCCAGCAGGCCAGGGGTTGGCACTGAAGCTTTCTTT. Amino acid sequence: CASRPGVGTEAFF.

The rearrangement links TRBV11-2 to TRBJ1-2, with D possibly matching TRBD1 (5 bases). V was cut by 0 bases and J by 7 bases, with 21 bases left in between. This CDR3 has 17 amino acids. The germline V gene has CDR1 SGHAT and CDR2 FQNNGV. CDR3: CASSLDDRGPAFSGYTF. DNA of the CDR3: TGTGCCAGCAGCTTAGACGACAGAGGACCTGCCTTCAGTGGCTACACCTTC.

V gene TRBV7-9 combines with J gene TRBJ2-3; possibly TRBD2 for D (6 bases). This CDR3 contains 16 residues. CDR1 and CDR2 (germline): SEHNR, FQNEAQ (reference sequence). Trimming removed 3 bases at V and 0 bases at J, with 13 bases between. CDR3 residues: CASSFMRGASTDTQYF. In DNA, the CDR3 is TGTGCCAGCAGCTTCATGCGGGGCGCTAGCACAGATACGCAGTATTTT.

This clonotype has more than one count but fewer than ten. The chain couples TRBV28 to TRBJ2-1, with 9 bases matching TRBD1. The J segment lost 1 base and the V segment lost 9 bases, leaving 4 bases of the junction unmatched. CDR1 and CDR2 (germline): MDHEN, SYDVKM. CDR3 length: 14 residues. The CDR3 loop reads CASWTGVSYNEQFF. Written as DNA, the CDR3 is TGTGCCAGTTGGACAGGGGTATCCTACAATGAGCAGTTCTTC.

In this sample, this clonotype turned up many times. The chain couples TRBV10-3 to TRBJ2-7; D is possibly TRBD1 (6 bases). Between the trimmed V and J ends, which lost 3 bases and 3 bases, there was a span of 12 bases. This CDR3 comprises 14 residues. CDR1 is ENHRY, CDR2 SYGVKD, per germline. The CDR3 sequence is CAISDPTGHYEQYF. CDR3 in DNA: TGTGCCATCAGTGACCCGACAGGTCACTACGAGCAGTACTTC.

This clonotype was detected only a few times. V and J are TRBV7-2 and TRBJ2-2, with TRBD1 matching over 10 bases. The germline V gene encodes CDR1 SGHTA and CDR2 FQGNSA. The length of the CDR3 is 15 residues. V lost 4 bases to trimming and J lost 10 bases; unmatched junction nucleotides: 9. CDR3 region: CASSSISGTGEELFF. DNA of the CDR3: TGTGCCAGCAGCTCGATCTCCGGGACAGGGGAGGAGCTGTTTTTT.

The chain employs TRBV25-1 and TRBJ2-5; a possible D gene is TRBD1 (5 bases). V lost 2 bases to trimming and J lost 2 bases, with 6 bases between them. The germline CDR1 and CDR2 sequences are MGHDK and SYGVNS. The CDR3 loop spans 13 amino acids. The CDR3 DNA reads TGTGCCAGCAGTGAACGACAGCAAGAGACCCAGTACTTC. Amino acids: CASSERQQETQYF.

This clonotype was found a few times. The CDR3 region has the DNA TGTGCCATCAGTGATCATGAGACCCAGTACTTC. Translating gives CAISDHETQYF. The chain is built from TRBV10-3 and TRBJ2-5, with unresolved D. The V gene's germline CDR1 is ENHRY and CDR2 SYGVKD. The length of the CDR3 is 11 residues. V gave up 3 bases and J gave up 5 bases, with 4 bases separating them.